The 14 T cell receptor beta chains presented below share a single source sample, sequenced in a study of blood T cell repertoires in COVID-19. Assay: immunoSEQ multiplex PCR; the TCRdb copy retains only in-frame clones and omits some. The sample contains about 98,000 clones, around 76% of which appear only once. Specimen: peripheral blood. These receptors came from a man older than 75 with acute or convalescent COVID-19.

The V gene is TRBV10-2, the J gene TRBJ2-1; possibly TRBD2 for D (6 bases). CDR1 is WSHSY, CDR2 SAAADI, per germline. The CDR3 has 16 residues. V was cut by 0 bases and J by 10 bases, with 19 bases left in between. CDR3 protein: CASSESSGYGPAEQFF. In nucleotides, the CDR3 is TGCGCCAGCAGTGAGTCGAGCGGGTACGGACCTGCGGAGCAGTTCTTC.

This clone came up once. CDR3 in amino acids: CASSFIGPGYEQYF. CDR3 bases: TGTGCCAGCAGCTTTATCGGTCCCGGCTACGAGCAGTACTTC. The chain carries TRBV7-2 and TRBJ2-7; D gene unclear. There are 14 residues in the CDR3. V gave up 3 bases and J gave up 3 bases, with 12 bases separating them. Germline CDR1 is SGHTA and CDR2 is FQGNSA.

The chain recombines TRBV12-5 with TRBJ2-2; D is perhaps TRBD1 (6 bases). Trimming shortened V by 2 bases and J by 1 base, and 11 bases separated the two germline ends. The CDR3 covers 16 residues. CDR1 and CDR2 from the germline V gene are LGHNT and FRNRAP. The CDR3 nucleotides are TGTGCTAGTGGTTTGTTGGACAGTCTGAACACCGGGGAGCTGTTTTTT. Amino acid sequence: CASGLLDSLNTGELFF.

The chain links TRBV30 to TRBJ2-7; D is perhaps TRBD1 (5 bases). Germline V gene sequence: CDR1 GTSNPN, CDR2 SVGIG (reference sequence). The CDR3 sequence is 14 residues long. The V gene lost 2 bases and the J gene lost 2 bases, with 13 bases spanning the gap. This chain's CDR3 is CAWSPRTRTYEQYF. CDR3 in DNA: TGTGCCTGGAGTCCTAGGACACGAACCTACGAGCAGTACTTC. Complete variable domain (other parts from reference TRBV30 and TRBJ2-7): SQTIHQWPATLVQPVGSPLSLECTVEGTSNPNLYWYRQAAGRGLQLLFYSVGIGQISSEVPQNLSASRPQDRQFILSSKKLLLSDSGFYLCAWSPRTRTYEQYFGPGTRLTVT.

J is TRBJ1-6 and V is TRBV7-2; tentative D call: TRBD1 (5 bases). Germline V gives CDR1 SGHTA, CDR2 FQGNSA. V lost 1 base to trimming and J lost 9 bases, with 13 bases between them. The CDR3 is 15 amino acids. The CDR3: CASSLGVGGGSPLHF. CDR3 coding DNA: TGTGCCAGCAGCTTAGGCGTCGGGGGGGGTTCACCCCTCCACTTT. Drawing the rest from reference TRBV7-2 and TRBJ1-6, the complete variable domain is GAGVSQSPSNKVTEKGKDVELRCDPISGHTALYWYRQSLGQGLEFLIYFQGNSAPDKSGLPSDRFSAERTGGSVSTLTIQRTQQEDSAVYLCASSLGVGGGSPLHFGNGTRLTVT.

The genes are TRBV5-4 and TRBJ2-1; 16 nucleotides agree with TRBD2. CDR1 is SGHNT and CDR2 is YYREEE in the germline V gene (reference sequence). J was trimmed by 4 bases and V by 4 bases; bases with no gene match: 5. The CDR3 contains 17 residues. The CDR3 sequence is CASSPGLAGGDYNEQFF. The DNA of the CDR3 is TGTGCCAGCAGCCCGGGACTAGCGGGGGGGGATTACAATGAGCAGTTCTTC.

The rearrangement uses TRBV7-2 and TRBJ2-7, with D perhaps matching TRBD1 (6 bases). The V end lost 3 bases, the J end lost 5 bases, and 11 bases lay between the germline ends. CDR3 length: 13 residues. Looked up from germline, CDR1 is SGHTA and CDR2 is FQGNSA. The CDR3 spells CASSFQQGHEQYF. For the CDR3, the DNA is TGTGCCAGCAGCTTTCAACAGGGCCACGAGCAGTACTTC.

CDR3 amino acids: CASSLTSGRSLKQETQYF. DNA of the CDR3: TGTGCCAGCAGCCTTACTAGCGGGAGGTCCCTCAAACAAGAGACCCAGTACTTC. This chain links TRBV28 with TRBJ2-5, with TRBD2 matching over 12 bases. The CDR3 is 18 residues long. V dropped 6 bases and J dropped 2; count of bases not matched to a gene: 13. CDR1 MDHEN and CDR2 SYDVKM come from the germline V gene.

The chain recombines TRBV4-3 with TRBJ1-3, with no clear D. This CDR3 is built from 17 residues. Trimming took off 3 bases at V and 2 bases at J, with 17 bases between the two ends. The germline V gene has CDR1 LGHNA and CDR2 YSLEER. CDR3 coding DNA: TGCGCCAGCAGCCAGAGTTTGGGATTGGGAGCTGGAAACACCATATATTTT. Its protein product is CASSQSLGLGAGNTIYF.

The J gene is TRBJ2-7, the V gene TRBV7-2, with 7 positions matching TRBD2. The CDR3 consists of 16 residues. V shed 2 bases, J shed 6 bases, and the junction held 13 bases outside the gene matches. The germline gives CDR1 SGHTA, CDR2 FQGNSA. The CDR3 sequence: CASSLSGASRWLEQYF. In DNA form, the CDR3 reads TGTGCCAGCAGCTTAAGCGGGGCGTCAAGGTGGCTCGAGCAGTACTTC.

CDR3 sequence: CATRRGIDSNQPQHF. The CDR3, as DNA: TGCGCCACCAGAAGAGGGATCGATAGCAATCAGCCCCAGCATTTT. The chain couples TRBV10-2 to TRBJ1-5; D is unresolved. Trimming cost V 10 bases and J 0 bases, with 16 bases left between them. Germline CDR1 and CDR2: WSHSY and SAAADI. The CDR3 sequence is 15 residues long.

This chain links TRBV10-2 with TRBJ1-3; D perhaps matches TRBD1 (5 bases). The CDR3 runs 18 residues. The germline gives CDR1 WSHSY, CDR2 SAAADI. The CDR3 sequence: CASRRGLGIDPSGNTIYF. Written as DNA, the CDR3 is TGCGCTTCAAGGAGGGGTTTAGGTATAGACCCCTCTGGAAACACCATATATTTT.

The chain employs TRBV21-1 and TRBJ1-1; the table's D gene call, TRBD1, was not cross checked with the DNA. TRBV21-1 is given as a pseudogene. This CDR3 comprises 10 residues. The CDR3 DNA follows: TGTGCCAGACAGGGACGTAGGGCTTTCTTT. It is translated as CARQGRRAFF.

The chain combines TRBV5-8 with TRBJ1-6, with 9 bases that match TRBD1. This CDR3 has 14 amino acids. In germline, CDR1 is SGHTS, CDR2 YDEGEE. The trim removed 4 bases at V and 8 bases at J, leaving 4 bases unmatched. This chain's CDR3 is CASSQGQGDSPLHF. DNA for the CDR3: TGTGCCAGCAGCCAGGGACAGGGAGATTCACCCCTCCACTTT.